This T cell receptor (beta chain) was retrieved from a study of OX40 agonist ivuxolimab in advanced cancers. Looking at the study overall: Dose-escalation patients' cancers were hepatocellular carcinoma, melanoma, renal cell or head and neck cancer. From about 23 to 85 years was the age range, with a mean of around 54 years, and about 78% were male. Partial response was recorded in three patients: one hepatocellular carcinoma and two cutaneous melanoma cases. Notes on the study in general: Expanded peripheral T cell antigen specificity was not determined.

Assay used: immunoSEQ multiplex PCR; TCRdb lists only in-frame clones, some missing. The sample yields 60,000 to 80,000 clones, 81% seen once. By proportion, this clone is medium-sized (0.01 to 0.1%). The antigen is unknown. The same CDR3 also results from other DNA sequences found in this sample. This clonotype was obtained from an adult with an advanced solid tumor such as melanoma, head and neck, liver or kidney cancer. The input for sequencing was CD4+ or CD8+ T cells sorted from blood, taken in a trial of the OX40 agonist ivuxolimab.

The DNA of the CDR3 is TGTGCCAGCAGTGACTACGAGCAGTACTTC. Translated, it gives CASSDYEQYF. V is TRBV2 and J is TRBJ2-7; no firm D call. The germline CDR1 and CDR2 sequences are SNHLY and FYNNEI. This CDR3 is 10 amino acids long. Trimming took 3 bases from V and 3 from J, leaving 0 bases between them.